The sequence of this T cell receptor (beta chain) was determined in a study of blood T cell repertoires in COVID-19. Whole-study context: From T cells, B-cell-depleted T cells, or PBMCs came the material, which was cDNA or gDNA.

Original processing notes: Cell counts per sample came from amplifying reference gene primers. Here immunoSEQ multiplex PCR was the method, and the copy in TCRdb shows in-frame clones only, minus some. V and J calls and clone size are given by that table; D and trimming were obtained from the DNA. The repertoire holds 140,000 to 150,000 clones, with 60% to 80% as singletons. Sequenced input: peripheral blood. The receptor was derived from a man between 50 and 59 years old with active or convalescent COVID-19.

The CDR3 nucleotides are TGTGCCAGCAGCTTGGGACTAGGACAAGAGACCCAGTACTTC. It specifies CASSLGLGQETQYF. This chain joins TRBV5-6 and TRBJ2-5; perhaps TRBD2 as D (6 bases). The CDR3 is made up of 14 amino acids. The V and J ends lost 0 bases and 2 bases respectively, with 8 bases between them. Germline V lookup: CDR1 SGHDT, CDR2 YYEEEE.